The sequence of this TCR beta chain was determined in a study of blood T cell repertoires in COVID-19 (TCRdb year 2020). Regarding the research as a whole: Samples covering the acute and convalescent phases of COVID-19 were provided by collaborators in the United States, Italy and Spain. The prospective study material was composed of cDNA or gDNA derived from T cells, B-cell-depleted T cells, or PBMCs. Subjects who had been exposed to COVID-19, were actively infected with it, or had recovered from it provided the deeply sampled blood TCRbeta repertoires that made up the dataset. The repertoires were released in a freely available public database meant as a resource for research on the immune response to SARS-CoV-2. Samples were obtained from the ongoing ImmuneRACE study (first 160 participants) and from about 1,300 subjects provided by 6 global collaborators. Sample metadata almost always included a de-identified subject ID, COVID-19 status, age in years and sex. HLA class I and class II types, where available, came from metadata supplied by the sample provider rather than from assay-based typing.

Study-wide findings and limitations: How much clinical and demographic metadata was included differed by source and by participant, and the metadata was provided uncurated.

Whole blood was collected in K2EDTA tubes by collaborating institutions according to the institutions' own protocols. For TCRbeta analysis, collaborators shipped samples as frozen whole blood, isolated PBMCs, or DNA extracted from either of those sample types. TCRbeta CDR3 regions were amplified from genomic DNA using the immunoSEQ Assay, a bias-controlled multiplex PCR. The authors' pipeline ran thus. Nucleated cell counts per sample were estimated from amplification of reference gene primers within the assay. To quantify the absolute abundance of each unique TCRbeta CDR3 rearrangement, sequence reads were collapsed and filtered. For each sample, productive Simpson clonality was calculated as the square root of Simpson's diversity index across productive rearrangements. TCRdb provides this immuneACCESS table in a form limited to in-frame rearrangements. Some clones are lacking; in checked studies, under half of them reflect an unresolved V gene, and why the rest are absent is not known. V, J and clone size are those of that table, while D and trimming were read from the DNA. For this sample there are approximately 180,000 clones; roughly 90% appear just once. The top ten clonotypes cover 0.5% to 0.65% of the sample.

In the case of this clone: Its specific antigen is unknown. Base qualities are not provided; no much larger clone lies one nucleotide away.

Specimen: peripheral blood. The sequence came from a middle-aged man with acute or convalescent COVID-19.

The DNA sequence is as follows: TGTGCCAGCAGGGACAGGGGATTTTGGCAGCCCCAGCATTTT. The encoded protein is CASRDRGFWQPQHF. The V and J genes are TRBV2 and TRBJ1-5; the junction holds 9 bases that match TRBD1. Based on the germline V gene, the CDR1 and CDR2 sequences are SNHLY and FYNNEI. V and J are trimmed by 6 bases and 7 bases, and the gene matches miss 7 bases of the junction. The CDR3 spans 14 residues, from the cysteine through the phenylalanine. Only the CDR3 DNA is retained, 42 bases long and in frame from the first base.